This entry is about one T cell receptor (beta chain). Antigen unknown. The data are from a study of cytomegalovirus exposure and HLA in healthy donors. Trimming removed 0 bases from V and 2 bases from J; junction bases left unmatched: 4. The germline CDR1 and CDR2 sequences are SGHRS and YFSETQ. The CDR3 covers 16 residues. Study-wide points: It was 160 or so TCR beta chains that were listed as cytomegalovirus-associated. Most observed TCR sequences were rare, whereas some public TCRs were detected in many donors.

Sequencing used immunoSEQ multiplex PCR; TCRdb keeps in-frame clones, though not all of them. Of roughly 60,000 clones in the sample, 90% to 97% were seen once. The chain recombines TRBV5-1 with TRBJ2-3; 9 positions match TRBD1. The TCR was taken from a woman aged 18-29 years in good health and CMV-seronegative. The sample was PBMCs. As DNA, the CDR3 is TGCGCCAGCAGCTTGGCTACAGGGGGCAACACAGATACGCAGTATTTT. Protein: CASSLATGGNTDTQYF.